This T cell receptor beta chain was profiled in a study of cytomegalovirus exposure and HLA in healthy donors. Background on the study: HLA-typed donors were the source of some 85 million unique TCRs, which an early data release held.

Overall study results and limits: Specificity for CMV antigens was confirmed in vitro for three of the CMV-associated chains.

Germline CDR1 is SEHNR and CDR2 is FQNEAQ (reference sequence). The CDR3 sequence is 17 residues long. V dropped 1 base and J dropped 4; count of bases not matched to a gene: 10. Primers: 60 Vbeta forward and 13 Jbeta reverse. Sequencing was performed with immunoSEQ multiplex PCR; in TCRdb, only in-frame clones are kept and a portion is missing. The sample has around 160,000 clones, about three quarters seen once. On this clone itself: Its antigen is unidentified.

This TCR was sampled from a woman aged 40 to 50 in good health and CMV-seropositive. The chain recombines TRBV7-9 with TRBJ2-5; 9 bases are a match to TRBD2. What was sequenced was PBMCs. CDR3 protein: CASSLGMGLAEGETQYF. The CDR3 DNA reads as TGTGCCAGCAGCTTAGGAATGGGACTAGCCGAGGGAGAGACCCAGTACTTC.